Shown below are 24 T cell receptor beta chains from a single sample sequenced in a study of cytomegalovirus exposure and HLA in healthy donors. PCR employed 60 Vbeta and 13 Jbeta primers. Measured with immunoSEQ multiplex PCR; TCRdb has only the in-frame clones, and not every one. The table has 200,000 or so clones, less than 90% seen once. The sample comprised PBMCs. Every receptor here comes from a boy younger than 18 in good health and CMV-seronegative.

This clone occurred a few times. The CDR3 bases are TGTGCCAGCAGTTCCCCAGGGGCCGGAAACTATGGCTACACCTTC. Amino acid sequence: CASSSPGAGNYGYTF. The gene calls are TRBV6-5 and TRBJ1-2; a weak D match, TRBD1 (6 bases). V was trimmed by 4 bases and J by 2 bases, leaving 14 bases between them. The CDR3 loop spans 15 amino acids. Germline CDR1 MNHEY, CDR2 SVGAGI.

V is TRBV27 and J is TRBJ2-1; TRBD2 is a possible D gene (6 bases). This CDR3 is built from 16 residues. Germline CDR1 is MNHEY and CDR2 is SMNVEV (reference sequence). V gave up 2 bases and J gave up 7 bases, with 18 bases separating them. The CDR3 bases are TGTGCCAGCAGTTTAGATATCGGGGAGGTCGGGAATGAGCAGTTCTTC. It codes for CASSLDIGEVGNEQFF.

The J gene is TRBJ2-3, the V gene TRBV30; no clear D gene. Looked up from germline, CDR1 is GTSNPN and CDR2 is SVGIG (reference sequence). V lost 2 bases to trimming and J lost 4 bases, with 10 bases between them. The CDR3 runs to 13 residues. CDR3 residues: CAWSTTNPDTQYF. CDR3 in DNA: TGTGCCTGGAGTACAACGAATCCAGATACGCAGTATTTT.

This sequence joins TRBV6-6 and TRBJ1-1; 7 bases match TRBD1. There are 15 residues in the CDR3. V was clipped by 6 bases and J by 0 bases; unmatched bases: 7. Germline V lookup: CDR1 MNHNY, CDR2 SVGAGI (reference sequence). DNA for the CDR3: TGTGCCAGCAGGGAACAGGGGATCATGAACACTGAAGCTTTCTTT. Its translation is CASREQGIMNTEAFF.

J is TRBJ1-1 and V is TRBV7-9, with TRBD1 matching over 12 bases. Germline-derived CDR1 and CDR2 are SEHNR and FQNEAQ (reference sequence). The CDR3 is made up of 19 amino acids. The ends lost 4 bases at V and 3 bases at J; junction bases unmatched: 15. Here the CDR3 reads CASSSTGTGTGGADTEAFF. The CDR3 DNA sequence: TGTGCCAGCAGCTCTACCGGCACTGGGACAGGGGGCGCGGACACTGAAGCTTTCTTT.

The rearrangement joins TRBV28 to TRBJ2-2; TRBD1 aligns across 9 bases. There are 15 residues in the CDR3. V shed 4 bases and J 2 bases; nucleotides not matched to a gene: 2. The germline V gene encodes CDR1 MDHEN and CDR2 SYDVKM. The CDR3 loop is CASSSGQGNTGELFF. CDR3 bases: TGTGCCAGCAGTTCGGGACAGGGAAACACCGGGGAGCTGTTTTTT.

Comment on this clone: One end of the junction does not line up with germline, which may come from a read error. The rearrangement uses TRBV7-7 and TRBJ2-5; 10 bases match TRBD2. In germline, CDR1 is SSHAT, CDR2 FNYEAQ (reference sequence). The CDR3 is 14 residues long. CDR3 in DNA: TGTGCTAGCAGCTCCAGACTAGCGGGAGAGACCCAGTACTTC. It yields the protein CASSSRLAGETQYF. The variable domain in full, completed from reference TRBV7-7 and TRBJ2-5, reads GAGVSQSPRYKVTKRGQDVTLRCDPISSHATLYWYQQALGQGPEFLTYFNYEAQPDKSGLPSDRFSAERPEGSISTLTIQRTEQRDSAMYRCASSSRLAGETQYFGPGTRLLVL.

The CDR3 loop is CASMKAGGLGNEQFF. As DNA, the CDR3 is TGTGCCAGCATGAAGGCGGGAGGTTTGGGGAATGAGCAGTTCTTC. V and J are TRBV27 and TRBJ2-1; 8 nucleotides line up with TRBD2. V lost 7 bases to trimming and J lost 7 bases; unmatched junction nucleotides: 12. The length of the CDR3 is 15 residues. In germline, CDR1 is MNHEY, CDR2 SMNVEV (reference sequence).

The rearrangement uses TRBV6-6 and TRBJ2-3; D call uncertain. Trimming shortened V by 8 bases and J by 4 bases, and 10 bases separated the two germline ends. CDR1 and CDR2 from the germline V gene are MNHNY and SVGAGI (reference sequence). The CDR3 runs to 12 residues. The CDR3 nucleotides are TGTGCCAGCTTAGCTGGCGCAGATACGCAGTATTTT. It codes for CASLAGADTQYF.

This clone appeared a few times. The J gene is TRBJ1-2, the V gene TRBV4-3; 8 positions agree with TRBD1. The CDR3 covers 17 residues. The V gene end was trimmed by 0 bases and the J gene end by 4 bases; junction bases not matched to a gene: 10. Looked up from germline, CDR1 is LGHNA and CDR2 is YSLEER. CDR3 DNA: TGCGCCAGCAGCCAAGATATGGGGACAGGCCAACTCTATGGCTACACCTTC. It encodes CASSQDMGTGQLYGYTF.

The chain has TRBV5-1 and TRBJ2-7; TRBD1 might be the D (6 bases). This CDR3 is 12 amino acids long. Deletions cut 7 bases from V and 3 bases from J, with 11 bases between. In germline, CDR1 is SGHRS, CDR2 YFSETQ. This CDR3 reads CASQTGNYEQYF. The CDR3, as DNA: TGCGCCAGCCAGACAGGAAACTACGAGCAGTACTTC.

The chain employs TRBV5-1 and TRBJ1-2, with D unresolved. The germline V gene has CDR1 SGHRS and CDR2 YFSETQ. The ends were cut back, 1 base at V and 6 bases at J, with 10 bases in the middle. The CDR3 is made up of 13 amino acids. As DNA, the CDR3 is TGCGCCAGCAGCTTGACGCTAGTGGATGGCTACACCTTC. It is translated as CASSLTLVDGYTF.

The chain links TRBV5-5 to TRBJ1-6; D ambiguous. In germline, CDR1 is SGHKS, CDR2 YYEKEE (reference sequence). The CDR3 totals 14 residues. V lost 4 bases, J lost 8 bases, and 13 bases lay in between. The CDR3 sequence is CASSREGRHSPLHF. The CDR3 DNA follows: TGTGCCAGCAGCCGCGAAGGGAGGCATTCACCCCTCCACTTT.

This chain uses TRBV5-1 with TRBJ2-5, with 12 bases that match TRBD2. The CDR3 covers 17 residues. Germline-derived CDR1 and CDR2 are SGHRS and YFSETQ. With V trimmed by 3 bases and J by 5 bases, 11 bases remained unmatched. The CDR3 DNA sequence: TGCGCCAGCAGCTATGGACTAGCGGGGCGACCCTGGGAGACCCAGTACTTC. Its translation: CASSYGLAGRPWETQYF. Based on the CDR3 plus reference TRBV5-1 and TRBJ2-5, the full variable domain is KAGVTQTPRYLIKTRGQQVTLSCSPISGHRSVSWYQQTPGQGLQFLFEYFSETQRNKGNFPGRFSGRQFSNSRSEMNVSTLELGDSALYLCASSYGLAGRPWETQYFGPGTRLLVL.

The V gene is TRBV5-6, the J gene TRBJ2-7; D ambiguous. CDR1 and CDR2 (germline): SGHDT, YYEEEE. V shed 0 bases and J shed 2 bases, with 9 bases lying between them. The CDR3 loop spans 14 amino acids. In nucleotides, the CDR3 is TGTGCCAGCAGCTTGGGTGGGCTAACCTACGAGCAGTACTTC. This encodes CASSLGGLTYEQYF.

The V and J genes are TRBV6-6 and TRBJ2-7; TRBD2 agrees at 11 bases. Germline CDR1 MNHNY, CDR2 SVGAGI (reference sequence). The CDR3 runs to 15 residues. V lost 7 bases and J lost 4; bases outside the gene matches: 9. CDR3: CASMGGTSGVYEQYF. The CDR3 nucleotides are TGTGCCAGCATGGGGGGGACTAGCGGAGTTTACGAGCAGTACTTC.

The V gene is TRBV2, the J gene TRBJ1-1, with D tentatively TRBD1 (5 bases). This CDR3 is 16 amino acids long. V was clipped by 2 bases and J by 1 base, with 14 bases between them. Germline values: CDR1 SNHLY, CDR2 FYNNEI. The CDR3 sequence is CASSEFLVTANTEAFF. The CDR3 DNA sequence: TGTGCCAGCAGTGAATTTTTGGTGACAGCGAACACTGAAGCTTTCTTT.

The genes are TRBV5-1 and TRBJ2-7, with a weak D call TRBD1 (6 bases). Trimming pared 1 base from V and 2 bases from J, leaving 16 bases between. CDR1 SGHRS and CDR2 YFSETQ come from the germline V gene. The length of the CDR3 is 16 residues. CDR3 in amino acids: CASSLTGLHYPYEQYF. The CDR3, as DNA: TGCGCCAGCAGCTTGACAGGGCTCCACTATCCCTACGAGCAGTACTTC.

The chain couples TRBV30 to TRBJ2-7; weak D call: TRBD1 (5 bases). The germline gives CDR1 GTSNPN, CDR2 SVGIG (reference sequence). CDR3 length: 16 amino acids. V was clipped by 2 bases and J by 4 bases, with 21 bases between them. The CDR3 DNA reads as TGTGCCTGGAGTCGCCTGCGAGGTTTTAGGGGTTACGAGCAGTACTTC. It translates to CAWSRLRGFRGYEQYF.

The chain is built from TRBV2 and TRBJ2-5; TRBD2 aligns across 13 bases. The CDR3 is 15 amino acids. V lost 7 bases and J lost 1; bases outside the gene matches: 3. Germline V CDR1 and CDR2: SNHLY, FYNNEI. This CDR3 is CASKGTSGTQETQYF. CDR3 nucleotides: TGTGCCAGCAAAGGGACTAGCGGGACCCAAGAGACCCAGTACTTC.

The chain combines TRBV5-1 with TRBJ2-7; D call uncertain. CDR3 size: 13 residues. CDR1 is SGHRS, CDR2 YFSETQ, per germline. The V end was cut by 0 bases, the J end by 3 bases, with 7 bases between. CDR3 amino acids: CASSLAGIYEQYF. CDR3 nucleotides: TGCGCCAGCAGCTTGGCAGGCATCTACGAGCAGTACTTC.

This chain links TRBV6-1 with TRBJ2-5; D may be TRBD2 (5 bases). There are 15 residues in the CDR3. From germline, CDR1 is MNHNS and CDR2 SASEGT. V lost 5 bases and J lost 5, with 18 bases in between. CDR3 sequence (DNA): TGTGCCAGCAGTAGCGGCACCTCTCAAGCGGAGACCCAGTACTTC. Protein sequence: CASSSGTSQAETQYF.

The CDR3 DNA is TGCGCCAGCAGCCAAGGACCACAGGGTGATGGCTACACCTTC. This gives the protein CASSQGPQGDGYTF. This chain joins TRBV4-1 and TRBJ1-2; a possible D gene is TRBD1 (6 bases). The germline gives CDR1 MGHRA, CDR2 YSYEKL. The length of the CDR3 is 14 residues. V lost 1 base and J lost 6, with 12 bases in between.

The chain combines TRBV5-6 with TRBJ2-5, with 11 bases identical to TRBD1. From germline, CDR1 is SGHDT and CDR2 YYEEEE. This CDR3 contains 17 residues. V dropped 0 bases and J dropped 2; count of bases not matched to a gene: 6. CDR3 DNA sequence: TGTGCCAGCAGCTTGGGGGACAGGGGGGAAACACAAGAGACCCAGTACTTC. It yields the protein CASSLGDRGETQETQYF.